The rows below give T cell receptor beta chains drawn from one sample of a study of T cell repertoires in cytomegalovirus infection. These receptors' targets are unknown. A single record per CDR3 protein comes from TCRdb applying MiXCR to the reads. The sample holds roughly 200,000 distinct CDR3 sequences, about 40% seen once. Material: CD8+ T cells from cultured PBMCs, obtained from culture after CMV antigen stimulation. Source of these receptors: a human donor in good health (CMV status not recorded). Some clones in this sample may be carry-over from other donors' samples. CDR3s include the opening cysteine and the closing phenylalanine or tryptophan. The order of the fields is D gene, clone size, V gene, J gene, CDR3 DNA, CDR3 protein. A D gene is named only where the DNA matches it firmly. Not all rows give a size; the values are once, few, many and, for expanded clones, a class.

.,few,TRBV27,TRBJ2-3,TGTGCCAGCAGTTTAGTCAAGGGGAAAGGTTACGATACGCAGTATTTT,CASSLVKGKGYDTQYF
TRBD1,few,TRBV6-4,TRBJ1-6,TGTGCCAGCAGAGGACAGGGGGGTTCACCCCTCCACTTT,CASRGQGGSPLHF
.,.,TRBV7-8,TRBJ1-2,TGTGCCAGCAGCTTAAAGGGTCGGGCAGACGGCTACACCTTC,CASSLKGRADGYTF
.,.,TRBV5-6,TRBJ2-7,TGTGCCAGCAGTTTTACCGGGACCGACGAACTCTACGAGCAGTACTTC,CASSFTGTDELYEQYF
.,few,TRBV28,TRBJ1-1,TGTGCCAGCTCGCCCCCGGGACATATGAACACTGAAGCTTTCTTT,CASSPPGHMNTEAFF
.,.,TRBV29-1,TRBJ2-5,TGCAGCCTTACAGGAGCCGGGACGGGGAACCAAGAGACCCAGTACTTC,CSLTGAGTGNQETQYF
TRBD1,few,TRBV27,TRBJ2-7,TGTGCCAGCAGTTTAGCGGGACAGGTCCACGAGCAGTACTTC,CASSLAGQVHEQYF
.,few,TRBV7-6,TRBJ1-2,TGTGCCAGCAGCTTAGGGGGAGGGGAAGCTAACTATGGCTACACCTTC,CASSLGGGEANYGYTF
TRBD1,few,TRBV7-6,TRBJ2-1,TGTGCCAGCAGCCCCAGGGACACGGACTCGCACAGGGGTTTTAACAATGAGCAGTTCTTC,CASSPRDTDSHRGFNNEQFF
TRBD1,.,TRBV19,TRBJ2-1,TGTGCCAGTAGTATAGATCTAGAGGGACAGTTCTACAATGAGCAGTTCTTC,CASSIDLEGQFYNEQFF
TRBD2,many,TRBV3-1,TRBJ2-7,TGTGCCAGCAGCCAATCCCTGGCGGGGGGTGTCTACGAGCAGTACTTC,CASSQSLAGGVYEQYF
.,.,TRBV7-2,TRBJ2-3,TGTGCCAGCAGCCCCCGGGACTCTCCCTCCGGTACGCAGTATTTT,CASSPRDSPSGTQYF
.,few,TRBV6-5,TRBJ2-7,TGTGCCAGCAGTTCTACAGAGTACGAGCAGTACTTC,CASSSTEYEQYF
.,few,TRBV27,TRBJ1-2,TGTGCCAGCAGTTCTAATCAGTTGCATAAATATGGCTACACCTTC,CASSSNQLHKYGYTF
.,.,TRBV7-6,TRBJ1-1,TGTGCCAGCAGACTAAGTAACACTGAAGCTTTCTTT,CASRLSNTEAFF
TRBD1,once,TRBV7-6,TRBJ2-1,TGTGCCAGCAGCTACGACAGGGGGAATGAGCAGTTCTTC,CASSYDRGNEQFF
.,few,TRBV7-3,TRBJ1-3,TGTGCCAGCAGCTTGACGGCTGGGTCTGGAAACACCATATATTTT,CASSLTAGSGNTIYF
.,.,TRBV7-9,TRBJ2-1,TGTGCCAGCAGACGAGGGCAGGACTACAAGAATGAGCAGTTCTTC,CASRRGQDYKNEQFF
.,.,TRBV2,TRBJ2-3,TGTGCCAGGAGGACTACCCCCCCAGATACGCAGTATTTT,CARRTTPPDTQYF
.,few,TRBV27,TRBJ1-2,TGTGCCAGCAGTTCTAATCAGGTTCATAAATATGGCTACACCTTC,CASSSNQVHKYGYTF
TRBD2,.,TRBV20-1,TRBJ2-7,TGCAGTGCGGAGGGACTAGCGGGATTCCCCACCTACGAGCAGTACTTC,CSAEGLAGFPTYEQYF
TRBD1,.,TRBV2,TRBJ1-1,TGTGCCAGCCACGGGACAGGGGGCTACACTGAAGCTTTCTTT,CASHGTGGYTEAFF
TRBD2,many,TRBV6-1,TRBJ2-1,TGTGCCAGCAGTGTTAGCGGGGGGGCAATTGAGCAGTTCTTC,CASSVSGGAIEQFF
TRBD1,.,TRBV7-3,TRBJ2-7,TGTGCCAGCAGCCTACTACAGGGGACGGAGCAGTACTTC,CASSLLQGTEQYF
.,.,TRBV7-6,TRBJ2-1,TGTGCCAGCAGCCCAAGGGTTGGGGACTACAATGAGCAGTTCTTC,CASSPRVGDYNEQFF
.,few,TRBV11-2,TRBJ1-3,TGTGCCAGCAGCCCGCTAGACGGCGGCAACACCATATATTTT,CASSPLDGGNTIYF
.,few,TRBV7-8,TRBJ1-2,TGTGCCAGCAGCTTAGTAGGAGGGGGTAATCCCTTGTGGGGCTACACCTTC,CASSLVGGGNPLWGYTF
.,many,TRBV7-9,TRBJ2-3,TGTGCCAGCAGCTTCACTACAGGAAACCCTAGCACAGATACGCAGTATTTT,CASSFTTGNPSTDTQYF
.,many,TRBV7-9,TRBJ1-1,TGTGCCAGCAGCCCGGGGCGGGGAGCCTTGAACACTGAAGCTTTCTTT,CASSPGRGALNTEAFF
.,.,TRBV27,TRBJ1-1,TGTGCCAGCAGTTTAAGGCAGGGAGGCGCTGAAGCTTTCTTT,CASSLRQGGAEAFF
.,many,TRBV7-2,TRBJ1-2,TGTGCCAGCAGCTTAAGTCCCTGGCAGGGGAGGTCTGAGGGCTACACCTTC,CASSLSPWQGRSEGYTF
.,few,TRBV24-1,TRBJ2-5,TGTGCCACCAGTTCGGCAGGGCAAGAGACCCAGTACTTC,CATSSAGQETQYF
TRBD1,many,TRBV7-8,TRBJ1-2,TGTGCCAGCAGCTTGGAGTCCGGGACAGGGGGCGGCTACACCTTC,CASSLESGTGGGYTF
.,.,TRBV28,TRBJ2-7,TGTGCCAGCGGGGATGTTGGGGGAACCTACGAGCAGTACTTC,CASGDVGGTYEQYF
.,few,TRBV6-1,TRBJ2-3,TGTGCCAGCAGTGACGGGCTCTCAGATACGCAGTATTTT,CASSDGLSDTQYF
.,once,TRBV11-3,TRBJ1-5,TGTGCCGGCAGCTCCAGAAGCCCGGGGCAGGTCCCTAGCAATCAGCCCCAGCATTTT,CAGSSRSPGQVPSNQPQHF
TRBD1,.,TRBV20-1,TRBJ1-5,TGCAGTGCTAGAGGGACAGGGCAACAGCCCCAGCATTTT,CSARGTGQQPQHF
TRBD1,many,TRBV7-3,TRBJ2-1,TGTGCCAGCAGCCGCAGACAGGGGCTAGGGGATGAGCAGTTCTTC,CASSRRQGLGDEQFF
.,.,TRBV7-6,TRBJ2-1,TGTGCCAGCAGCGCCCGAGGGCAGAGGCTAGATGAGCAGTTCTTC,CASSARGQRLDEQFF
.,few,TRBV12-5,TRBJ1-1,TGTGCTAGTGGTTTGTACAGGCACACTGAAGCTTTCTTT,CASGLYRHTEAFF
.,.,TRBV28,TRBJ2-3,TGTGCCAGCAGTTTAAGTACGGGGCACACAGATACGCAGTATTTT,CASSLSTGHTDTQYF
.,.,TRBV4-1,TRBJ2-7,TGTGCCAGCAGCCCACCGGGACGGACTATAGACGAGCAGTACTTC,CASSPPGRTIDEQYF
TRBD2,many,TRBV7-8,TRBJ2-1,TGTGCCAGCAGCTTAGACGCGGGAGTAGTTCCCAATGAGCAGTTCTTC,CASSLDAGVVPNEQFF
.,few,TRBV19,TRBJ2-7,TGTGCCAGTAGTATAGCAGGGACATTCTACGAGCAGTACTTC,CASSIAGTFYEQYF
.,.,TRBV28,TRBJ2-1,TGTGCCAGTGTTGACGGCTACTCCTACAATGAGCAGTTCTTC,CASVDGYSYNEQFF
TRBD2,.,TRBV7-3,TRBJ2-5,TGTGCCAGCACCCCAGGGCCCAAACCCCGGACTAGCGGGGAGACCCGGGAAGAGACCCAGTACTTC,CASTPGPKPRTSGETREETQYF
TRBD1,many,TRBV7-2,TRBJ1-1,TGTGCCAGCAGATGGACAGGGGAGGCCACTGAAGCTTTCTTT,CASRWTGEATEAFF
TRBD2,few,TRBV20-1,TRBJ2-5,TGCAGTGCTAGAGATGGGACTAGCTCTAAAAAAACGGAGACCCAGTACTTC,CSARDGTSSKKTETQYF
TRBD2,.,TRBV6-2/TRBV6-3,TRBJ2-1,TGTGCCAGCATCGGACTAGCGGGGGACAATGAGCAGTTCTTC,CASIGLAGDNEQFF